This entry describes one T cell receptor beta chain. The antigen this receptor binds is unknown. No base-level quality is on record; no much larger clone is a single base apart. CDR1 and CDR2, per the germline V gene (reference sequence), are MNHEY and SMNVEV. Trimming takes 5 bases off V and 7 bases off J; junction bases not matched to a gene: 6. Measured from the cysteine to the phenylalanine, the CDR3 is 15 residues long. The retained sequence is limited to the CDR3, 45 bases, with the frame set at the first base. CD8 naive samples consisted of CD45RO-negative cells that were positively selected for CCR7, yielding a CD45RA+CCR7+ population without TemRA cells. The donors were healthy, HIV-negative adults who had no recently reported acute infections or vaccinations. Only Caucasian adults living in Nashville, Tennessee, USA were represented among the donors. Blood was obtained by leukapheresis, after which PBMCs were separated by Ficoll-Histopaque density gradient centrifugation and cryopreserved in liquid nitrogen vapor phase. Analytical flow cytometry was used to check the purity and quantity of every magnetically sorted T cell population. Genomic DNA was isolated from every sorted fraction and measured by UV absorbance on a Nanodrop 2000c.

Using the deep immunoSEQ assay, TCR CDR3 regions were amplified from genomic DNA by multiplex PCR. Extracted genomic DNA from each cell subset was spread evenly across all wells of several immunoSEQ 96-well plates, with each plate serving as a replicate. For sorted subsets, each replicate PCR was loaded with roughly 0.2 ug genomic DNA, equivalent to about 33,000 T cell genomes. The purified libraries were quantified using a Qubit 3.0 fluorometer, sized with a Bioanalyzer 2100, and then quantified again using the KAPA Library Quantification kit. Every immunoSEQ 96-well plate was sequenced on a separate single-read 150-cycle Illumina NextSeq 550 flow cell. In the source study's methods: Because only junctional sequences without quality scores were contained in the immunoSEQ output, filtering matching that applied to full-length reads could not be performed. Sequences were annotated with PyIR, a Python wrapper for IgBLAST v1.9, using IMGT germline references to assign V/J genes and CDR3. Reads were filtered out if the reads had weak V/J assignments (E-value above 1e-6), no CDR3, stop codons, out-of-frame junctions, or ambiguous translated residues. V3J clonotypes were defined by identical inferred V gene, J gene, and CDR3 amino acid sequence. Percentage overlap between repertoires was calculated by dividing the number of shared unique clonotypes by the size of the smaller repertoire. Richness of each repertoire was evaluated using RTK rarefaction, the Chao1 estimator, and Recon v2.1 estimates of unobserved clonotypes. Generation probabilities were computed with OLGA for all TCRbeta clonotypes obtained by the gDNA method from several donors. This is the immuneACCESS table as TCRdb keeps it, with only in-frame sequences that have V and J called. A part of the clones is gone; compared with another copy, unresolved V genes explain less than half, and the rest is unexplained. Clone size and V and J calls were adopted from that table, with D and trimming inferred from the DNA. The sample contains fewer than 850,000 clones, about 97% of them found a single time. The ten largest clones represent under 0.25% of the sample.

The sample belongs to a study of shared clonotypes between healthy human individuals (dated by TCRdb to 2019 to 2021). Context from the whole study: A couple of women and three men aged 18 to 49 years were included in the cohort. For each donor, three plates each were used for CD4 naive and CD4 memory, two plates were used for CD8 naive, and one plate was used for CD8 memory. Each donor's leukapheresis produced roughly between roughly 0.94 and 9.5 billion PBMCs. To estimate repertoire size and how much clonotype sharing occurs between individuals, the study deeply sequenced the blood TCR repertoires of several healthy adults. Different laboratories and diverse techniques were used to prepare libraries and sequence TCR repertoires, to increase sequencing depth and limit assay-specific biases.

Overall study results and their limits: Compared with non-shared clonotypes, the clonotypes found in all four sorted-subset donors had higher generation probabilities. Pairwise subsampling indicated that sequencing depth was expected to affect the degree of clonotype sharing among donors. Even with the large sequencing depth, rarefaction of the sorted-subset datasets indicated that sequencing was incomplete. Larger estimated clonotype richness was generally found for naive subsets than for memory subsets. Sharing across a handful of donors was observed for approximately 5% of naive CD4, 3.5% of naive CD8, over 2% of memory CD4, and less than 0.45% of memory CD8 clonotypes. Because the study included only a small number of donors, the genetic and exposure-history diversity represented was limited. Sampling was limited to blood, and TCR repertoires in tissue likely differ from TCR repertoires in blood.

Sequenced sample: naive CD8+ T cells sorted from blood. Sample cell subset or site, as interpreted from the label and publication: CD45RA+CCR7+. The origin of this receptor is a man younger than 45 in good health. In this chain, TRBV27 is recombined with TRBJ1-4, and 11 bases in between align with TRBD1. The CDR3 in this case is CASSLGTGGSEKLFF. DNA sequence: TGTGCCAGCAGTCTGGGGACAGGGGGAAGTGAAAAACTGTTTTTT.